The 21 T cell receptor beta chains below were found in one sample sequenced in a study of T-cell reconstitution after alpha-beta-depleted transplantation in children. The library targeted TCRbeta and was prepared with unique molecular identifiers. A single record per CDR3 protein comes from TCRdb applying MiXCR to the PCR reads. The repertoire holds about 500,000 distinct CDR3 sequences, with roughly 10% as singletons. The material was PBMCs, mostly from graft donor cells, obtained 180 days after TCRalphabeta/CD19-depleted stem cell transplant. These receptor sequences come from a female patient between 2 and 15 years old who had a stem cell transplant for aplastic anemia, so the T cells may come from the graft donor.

CDR3 loop: CASTDRVNIQYF. The DNA for the CDR3 is TGTGCCAGCACCGACAGGGTAAACATTCAGTACTTC. This chain connects TRBV6-2 or TRBV6-3 to TRBJ2-4; TRBD1 aligns across 7 bases. The length of the CDR3 is 12 residues. The J segment lost 6 bases and the V segment lost 7 bases, leaving 3 bases of the junction unmatched. Germline CDR1 and CDR2: MNHEY and SVGEGT.

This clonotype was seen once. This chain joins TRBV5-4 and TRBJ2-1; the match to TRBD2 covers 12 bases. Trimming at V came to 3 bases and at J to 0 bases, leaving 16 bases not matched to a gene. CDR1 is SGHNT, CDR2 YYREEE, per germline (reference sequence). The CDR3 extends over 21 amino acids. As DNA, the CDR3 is TGTGCCAGCAGCTCTGGGTTGAGGGAACTAGCGGGAGGTCCCTCCTACAATGAGCAGTTCTTC. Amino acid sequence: CASSSGLRELAGGPSYNEQFF.

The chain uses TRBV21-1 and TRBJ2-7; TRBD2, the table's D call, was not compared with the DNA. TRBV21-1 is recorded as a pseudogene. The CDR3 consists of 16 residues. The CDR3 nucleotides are TGTGCCAGCAGCAAAGCTCGGCGGGAGACCCCTCTCGAGCAGTACGTC. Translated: CASSKARRETPLEQYV.

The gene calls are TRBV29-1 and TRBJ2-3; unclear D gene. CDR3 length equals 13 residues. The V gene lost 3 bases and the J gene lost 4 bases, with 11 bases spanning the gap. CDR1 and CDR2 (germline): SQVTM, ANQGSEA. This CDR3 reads CSVEGRAPDTQYF. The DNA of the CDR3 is TGCAGCGTTGAGGGTAGGGCCCCAGATACGCAGTATTTT.

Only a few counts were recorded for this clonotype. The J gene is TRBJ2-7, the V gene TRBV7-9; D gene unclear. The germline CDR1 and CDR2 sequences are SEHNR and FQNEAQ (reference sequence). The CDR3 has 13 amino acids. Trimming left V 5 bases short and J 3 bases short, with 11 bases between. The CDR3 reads CASSDIISYEQYF. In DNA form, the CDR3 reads TGTGCCAGCAGCGATATAATAAGCTACGAGCAGTACTTC.

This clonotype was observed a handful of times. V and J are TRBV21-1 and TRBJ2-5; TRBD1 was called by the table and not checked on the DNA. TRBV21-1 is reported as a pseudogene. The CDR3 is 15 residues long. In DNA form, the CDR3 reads TGTGCCAGCAGCCTCGCCCTTCAGGGGCAAGAGACCCAGTACTTC. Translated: CASSLALQGQETQYF.

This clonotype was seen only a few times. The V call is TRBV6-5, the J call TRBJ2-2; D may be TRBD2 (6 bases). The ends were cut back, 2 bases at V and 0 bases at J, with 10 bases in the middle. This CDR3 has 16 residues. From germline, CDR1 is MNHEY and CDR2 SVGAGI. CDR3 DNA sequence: TGTGCCAGCAGTTACCGGGGCGGGACGAACACCGGGGAGCTGTTTTTT. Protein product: CASSYRGGTNTGELFF.

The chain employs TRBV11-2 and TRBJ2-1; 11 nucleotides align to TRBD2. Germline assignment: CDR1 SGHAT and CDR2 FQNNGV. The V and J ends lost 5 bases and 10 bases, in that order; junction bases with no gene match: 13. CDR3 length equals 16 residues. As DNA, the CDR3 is TGTGCCAGCAGCCCCCAGTCCACTAGCGGGAGAAGCGAGCAGTTCTTC. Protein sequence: CASSPQSTSGRSEQFF.

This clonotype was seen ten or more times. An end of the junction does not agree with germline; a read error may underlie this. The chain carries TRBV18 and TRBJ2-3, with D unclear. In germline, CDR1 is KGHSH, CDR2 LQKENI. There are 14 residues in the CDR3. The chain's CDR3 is CASSPPFAGDTQYF. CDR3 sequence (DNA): TGTGCCAGCTCCCCACCCTTCGCTGGGGATACGCAGTATTTT. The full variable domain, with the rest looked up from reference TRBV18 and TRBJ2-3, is NAGVMQNPRHLVRRRGQEARLRCSPMKGHSHVYWYRQLPEEGLKFMVYLQKENIIDESGMPKERFSAEFPKEGPSILRIQQVVRGDSAAYFCASSPPFAGDTQYFGPGTRLTVL.

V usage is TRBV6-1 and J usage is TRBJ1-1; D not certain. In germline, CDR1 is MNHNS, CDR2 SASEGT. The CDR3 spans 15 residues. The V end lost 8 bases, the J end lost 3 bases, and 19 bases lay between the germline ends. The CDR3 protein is CASRPGGEMDTEAFF. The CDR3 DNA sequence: TGTGCCAGCCGACCCGGCGGGGAGATGGACACTGAAGCTTTCTTT.

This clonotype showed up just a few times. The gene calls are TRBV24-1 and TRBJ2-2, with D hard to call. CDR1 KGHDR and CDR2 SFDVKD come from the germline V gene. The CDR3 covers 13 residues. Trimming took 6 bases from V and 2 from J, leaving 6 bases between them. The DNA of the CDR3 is TGTGCCACCAGTCACAGTAACACCGGGGAGCTGTTTTTT. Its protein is CATSHSNTGELFF.

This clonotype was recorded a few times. For the CDR3, the DNA is TGTGCCAGCAGCCAAGGACAGGGGGCCTACAGATACTACGAGCAGTACTTC. Amino acid sequence: CASSQGQGAYRYYEQYF. This chain joins TRBV3-1 and TRBJ2-7; 10 bases are shared with TRBD1. The trim removed 1 base at V and 3 bases at J, leaving 9 bases unmatched. The CDR3 totals 17 residues. Germline-derived CDR1 and CDR2 are LGHDT and YNNKEL (reference sequence).

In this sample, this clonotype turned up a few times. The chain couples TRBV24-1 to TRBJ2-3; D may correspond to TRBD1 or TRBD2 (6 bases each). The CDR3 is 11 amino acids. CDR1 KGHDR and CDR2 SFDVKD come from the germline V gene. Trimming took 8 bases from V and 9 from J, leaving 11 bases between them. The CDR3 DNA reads TGTGCCACCACAAGGGGGAGGACGCAGTATTTT. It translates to CATTRGRTQYF.

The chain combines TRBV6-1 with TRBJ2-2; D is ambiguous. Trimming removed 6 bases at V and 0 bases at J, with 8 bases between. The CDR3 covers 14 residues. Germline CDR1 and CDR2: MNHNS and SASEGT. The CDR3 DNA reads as TGTGCCAGCAGCACCGACCCGAACACCGGGGAGCTGTTTTTT. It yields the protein CASSTDPNTGELFF.

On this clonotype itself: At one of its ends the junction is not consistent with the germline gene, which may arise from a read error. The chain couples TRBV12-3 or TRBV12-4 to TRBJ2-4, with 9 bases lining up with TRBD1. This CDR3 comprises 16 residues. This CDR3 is CASSHTGGLAKNTQYF. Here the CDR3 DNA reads TGTGCCAGCAGTCACACAGGGGGCTTGGCCAAAAACACTCAGTACTTC.

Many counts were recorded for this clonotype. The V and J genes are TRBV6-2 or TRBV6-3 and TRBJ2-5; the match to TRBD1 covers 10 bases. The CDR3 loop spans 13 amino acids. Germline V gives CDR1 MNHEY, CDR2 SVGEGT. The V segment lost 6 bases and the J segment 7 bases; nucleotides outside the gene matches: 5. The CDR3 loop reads CASSLRDRGTQYF. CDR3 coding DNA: TGTGCCAGCAGCCTCCGGGACAGGGGGACCCAGTACTTC.

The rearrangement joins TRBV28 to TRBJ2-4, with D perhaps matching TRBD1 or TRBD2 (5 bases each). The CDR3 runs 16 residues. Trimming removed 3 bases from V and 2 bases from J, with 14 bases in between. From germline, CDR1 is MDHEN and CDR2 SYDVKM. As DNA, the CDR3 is TGTGCCAGCAGTTTTACCGGGGCCGCTTCCAAAAACATTCAGTACTTC. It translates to CASSFTGAASKNIQYF.

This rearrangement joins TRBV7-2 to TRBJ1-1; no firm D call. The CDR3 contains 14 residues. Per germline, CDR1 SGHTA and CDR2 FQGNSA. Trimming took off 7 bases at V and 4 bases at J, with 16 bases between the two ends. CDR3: CASTLEGWGTEAFF. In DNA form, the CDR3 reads TGTGCCAGCACCCTGGAGGGCTGGGGCACTGAAGCTTTCTTT.

The CDR3 spells CASSTPGHQRTWVNTEAFF. As DNA, the CDR3 is TGCGCCAGCAGCACGCCGGGCCACCAACGTACTTGGGTGAACACTGAAGCTTTCTTT. This rearrangement joins TRBV5-1 to TRBJ1-1, with no clear D. The CDR3 loop spans 19 amino acids. Germline V lookup: CDR1 SGHRS, CDR2 YFSETQ. Between the trimmed V and J ends, which lost 4 bases and 0 bases, there was a span of 25 bases. The variable domain in full, with the rest retrieved from reference TRBV5-1 and TRBJ1-1, is KAGVTQTPRYLIKTRGQQVTLSCSPISGHRSVSWYQQTPGQGLQFLFEYFSETQRNKGNFPGRFSGRQFSNSRSEMNVSTLELGDSALYLCASSTPGHQRTWVNTEAFFGQGTRLTVV.

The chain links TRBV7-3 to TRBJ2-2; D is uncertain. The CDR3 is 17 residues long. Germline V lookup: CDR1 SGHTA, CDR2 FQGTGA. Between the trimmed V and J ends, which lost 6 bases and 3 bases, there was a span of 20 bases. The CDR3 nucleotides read TGTGCCAGCAGAGGCCCAGGCCCGACTCTAGACACCGGGGAGCTGTTTTTT. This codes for CASRGPGPTLDTGELFF.

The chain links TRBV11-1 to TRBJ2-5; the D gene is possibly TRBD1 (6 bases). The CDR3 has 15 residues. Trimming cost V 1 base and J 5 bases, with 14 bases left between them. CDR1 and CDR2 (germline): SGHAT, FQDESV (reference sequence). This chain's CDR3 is CASSLEQGFHETQYF. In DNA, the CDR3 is TGTGCCAGCAGCTTAGAACAGGGTTTCCATGAGACCCAGTACTTC.